This paragraph covers one TCR beta chain sequence. The antigen remains unidentified. The data derive from a study of blood T cell dynamics during melanoma immunotherapy. General study results and limits: Clones driving repertoire changes may be melanoma-specific or general immune activation.

This CDR3 has 13 amino acids. Germline CDR1 is MNHNS and CDR2 is SASEGT. Trimming stripped 1 base from V and 7 bases from J, with 11 bases between. Only in-frame clones appear in the TCRdb table, and some are missing; sequencing was by immunoSEQ multiplex PCR. The sample has about 11,000 clones, over 65% seen once. Time point in this sample: pre-treatment baseline. Samples come from before therapy and from week 3 after the first blockade cycle. The source is a human donor with melanoma. V and J are TRBV6-1 and TRBJ2-7; D might be TRBD2 (6 bases). The sequencing used blood, collected from a patient treated with checkpoint blockade. The CDR3 DNA is TGTGCCAGCAGTGAAGGACTAGGTAATGAGCAGTACGTC. This encodes CASSEGLGNEQYV.